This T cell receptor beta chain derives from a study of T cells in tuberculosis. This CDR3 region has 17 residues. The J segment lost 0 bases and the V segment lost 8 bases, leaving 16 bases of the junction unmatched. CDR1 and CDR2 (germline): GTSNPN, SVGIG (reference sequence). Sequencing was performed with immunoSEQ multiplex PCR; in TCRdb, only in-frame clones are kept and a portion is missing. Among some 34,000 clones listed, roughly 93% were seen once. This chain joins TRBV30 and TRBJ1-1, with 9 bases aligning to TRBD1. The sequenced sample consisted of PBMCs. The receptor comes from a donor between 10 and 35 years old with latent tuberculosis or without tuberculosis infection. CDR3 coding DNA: TGTGCCGGGGTATCCGCGCGGGACAGGGCAATGAACACTGAAGCTTTCTTT. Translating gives CAGVSARDRAMNTEAFF.